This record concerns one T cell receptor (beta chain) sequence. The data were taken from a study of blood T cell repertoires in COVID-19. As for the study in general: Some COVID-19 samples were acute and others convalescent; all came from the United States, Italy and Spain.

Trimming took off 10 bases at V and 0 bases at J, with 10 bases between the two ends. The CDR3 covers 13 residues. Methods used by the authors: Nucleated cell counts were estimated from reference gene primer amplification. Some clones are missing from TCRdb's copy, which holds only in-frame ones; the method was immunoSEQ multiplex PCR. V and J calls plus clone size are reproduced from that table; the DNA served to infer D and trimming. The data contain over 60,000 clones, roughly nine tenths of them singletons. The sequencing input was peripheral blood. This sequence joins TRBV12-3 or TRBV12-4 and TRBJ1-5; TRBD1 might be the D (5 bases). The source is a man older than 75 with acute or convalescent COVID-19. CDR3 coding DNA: TGTGCCACCGACAGCTATAGCAATCAGCCCCAGCATTTT. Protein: CATDSYSNQPQHF.